Following are 25 T cell receptor beta chains from one sample sequenced in a study of OX40 agonist ivuxolimab in advanced cancers. The assay was immunoSEQ multiplex PCR, and TCRdb's table has in-frame clones only and misses some. Among 60,000 to 85,000 clones, approximately 95% were seen once, and the ten largest hold roughly 21%. The sample was CD4+ or CD8+ T cells sorted from blood, taken in a trial of the OX40 agonist ivuxolimab. Receptor source: an adult with an advanced solid tumor such as melanoma, head and neck, liver or kidney cancer.

V and J are TRBV29-1 and TRBJ2-3; no reliable D call. The CDR3 extends over 16 amino acids. The V end lost 4 bases, the J end lost 0 bases, and 17 bases lay between the germline ends. Germline-derived CDR1 and CDR2 are SQVTM and ANQGSEA. CDR3 amino acids: CSVVGSSARSTDTQYF. The CDR3 nucleotides read TGCAGCGTTGTTGGAAGCTCGGCTAGAAGCACAGATACGCAGTATTTT.

V and J are TRBV15 and TRBJ2-2; D is unclear. Looked up from germline, CDR1 is LNHNV and CDR2 is YYDKDF (reference sequence). V lost 3 bases, J lost 2 bases, and 1 base lay in between. The CDR3 is made up of 12 amino acids. The CDR3 reads CATSSNTGELFF. The CDR3 DNA reads as TGTGCCACCAGCAGTAACACCGGGGAGCTGTTTTTT.

The gene calls are TRBV29-1 and TRBJ2-7; the match to TRBD1 covers 9 bases. V trimming: 5 bases; J trimming: 4 bases; junction bases outside the gene matches: 9. This CDR3 is 14 amino acids long. In germline, CDR1 is SQVTM, CDR2 ANQGSEA. CDR3: CSVTGGTGRYEQYF. The CDR3 DNA reads as TGCAGCGTTACTGGGGGGACAGGGCGATACGAGCAGTACTTC.

The chain is built from TRBV13 and TRBJ1-1, with TRBD1 matching 8 bases. This CDR3 contains 15 residues. Unmatched junction bases numbered 6, after V lost 0 bases and J lost 6 bases. Germline V gene lookup returns CDR1 PRHDT and CDR2 FYEKMQ (reference sequence). As DNA, the CDR3 is TGTGCCAGCAGCTTAGGCCGGACAGGGTGGCCTGAAGCTTTCTTT. This sequence encodes CASSLGRTGWPEAFF.

The chain employs TRBV19 and TRBJ1-1; a possible D gene is TRBD1 (6 bases). Trimming took off 3 bases at V and 1 base at J, with 9 bases between the two ends. The CDR3 runs 14 residues. Germline V gives CDR1 LNHDA, CDR2 SQIVND (reference sequence). The CDR3 protein is CASSMWTANTEAFF. The CDR3 DNA follows: TGTGCCAGTAGTATGTGGACAGCGAACACTGAAGCTTTCTTT.

The chain uses TRBV7-6 and TRBJ2-3, with TRBD2 identical over 11 bases. The trim removed 3 bases at V and 2 bases at J, leaving 7 bases unmatched. The V gene's germline CDR1 is SGHVS and CDR2 FNYEAQ. The CDR3 runs to 17 residues. The CDR3 reads CASSFLGTSGPTDTQYF. The CDR3 nucleotides read TGTGCCAGCAGCTTCCTCGGGACTAGCGGCCCCACAGATACGCAGTATTTT. Variable domain in full (rest from reference TRBV7-6 and TRBJ2-3): GAGVSQSPRYKVTKRGQDVALRCDPISGHVSLYWYRQALGQGPEFLTYFNYEAQQDKSGLPNDRFSAERPEGSISTLTIQRTEQRDSAMYRCASSFLGTSGPTDTQYFGPGTRLTVL.

The chain couples TRBV11-2 to TRBJ2-2, with D tentatively TRBD2 (6 bases). Germline CDR1 SGHAT, CDR2 FQNNGV. CDR3 length: 19 residues. Trimming removed 0 bases from V and 2 bases from J, with 19 bases in between. CDR3 region: CASSLDPVLWAGNTGELFF. In DNA, the CDR3 is TGTGCCAGCAGCTTAGACCCGGTCCTGTGGGCGGGAAACACCGGGGAGCTGTTTTTT.

The DNA of the CDR3 is TGTGCCAGCAGTGAGGACTTGGCAGCCGTAGTCTATGGCTACACCTTC. It codes for CASSEDLAAVVYGYTF. The chain joins TRBV28 to TRBJ1-2; no clear D. The V gene's germline CDR1 is MDHEN and CDR2 SYDVKM. This CDR3 is 16 amino acids long. The germline V and J ends were trimmed by 5 bases and 4 bases, with 20 bases remaining between them.

The rearrangement links TRBV9 to TRBJ2-3, with 12 bases matching TRBD2. CDR1 and CDR2 from the germline V gene are SGDLS and YYNGEE. Germline trimming cut 4 bases from V and 1 base from J; bases unmatched to any gene: 7. The CDR3 is 17 amino acids. CDR3: CASSPRTSGEGTDTQYF. In nucleotides, the CDR3 is TGTGCCAGCAGCCCCCGGACTAGCGGGGAGGGCACAGATACGCAGTATTTT.

The rearrangement joins TRBV5-4 to TRBJ1-2; D remains ambiguous. CDR1 is SGHNT, CDR2 YYREEE, per germline (reference sequence). This CDR3 is 13 amino acids long. Trimming cost V 6 bases and J 4 bases, with 13 bases left between them. The CDR3: CASTLERGYGYTF. In DNA, the CDR3 is TGTGCCAGCACCCTGGAGCGAGGCTATGGCTACACCTTC. Combining the CDR3 with reference TRBV5-4 and TRBJ1-2 gives the whole variable domain ETGVTQSPTHLIKTRGQQVTLRCSSQSGHNTVSWYQQALGQGPQFIFQYYREEENGRGNFPPRFSGLQFPNYSSELNVNALELDDSALYLCASTLERGYGYTFGSGTRLTVV.

The J gene is TRBJ2-7, the V gene TRBV7-2; D unresolved. Germline CDR1 reads SGHTA; CDR2 reads FQGNSA. The CDR3 totals 11 residues. The ends were cut back, 4 bases at V and 3 bases at J, with 4 bases in the middle. CDR3 sequence reads: CASSWSYEQYF. CDR3 coding DNA: TGTGCCAGCAGCTGGAGCTACGAGCAGTACTTC.

This chain links TRBV4-1 with TRBJ1-2; a possible D gene is TRBD1 (6 bases). CDR3 size: 15 residues. V was trimmed by 0 bases and J by 2 bases, leaving 10 bases between them. Per germline, CDR1 MGHRA and CDR2 YSYEKL. CDR3 amino acids: CASSQDQGMNYGYTF. CDR3 coding DNA: TGCGCCAGCAGCCAAGATCAGGGGATGAACTATGGCTACACCTTC.

The rearrangement uses TRBV21-1 and TRBJ1-4; the table gives TRBD1 as D, unverified against the DNA. TRBV21-1 has pseudogene status. The CDR3 runs 14 residues. The CDR3 region is CASSYNATNEKLFF. Here the CDR3 DNA reads TGTGCCAGCAGCTACAATGCAACTAATGAAAAACTGTTTTTT.

This clone appeared once. The V and J genes are TRBV5-8 and TRBJ1-5; D perhaps matches TRBD1 (6 bases). V shed 4 bases and J shed 2 bases, with 13 bases lying between them. Germline V gene lookup returns CDR1 SGHTS and CDR2 YDEGEE. This CDR3 spans 15 amino acids. CDR3 loop: CASSASGVGNQPQHF. CDR3 coding DNA: TGTGCCAGCAGCGCCTCAGGGGTTGGCAATCAGCCCCAGCATTTT.

The chain is built from TRBV7-8 and TRBJ1-2; D perhaps matches TRBD1 (5 bases). The CDR3 has 16 amino acids. V was shortened by 5 bases and J by 6 bases, with 22 bases between the two germline ends. Germline V gene data show CDR1 as SGHVS and CDR2 as FQNEAQ. CDR3 bases: TGTGCCAGCAGCCTAATCGGGGGGTTCAGCGGGGATGGCTACACCTTC. This translates into CASSLIGGFSGDGYTF.

The chain recombines TRBV9 with TRBJ2-3; TRBD2 agrees at 9 bases. Losses at the gene ends were 2 bases for V and 3 bases for J; bases not matched to a gene: 4. Germline CDR1 SGDLS, CDR2 YYNGEE. CDR3 length: 15 amino acids. CDR3 region: CASSVSGSGTDTQYF. CDR3 DNA sequence: TGTGCCAGCAGCGTTAGCGGGAGTGGGACAGATACGCAGTATTTT.

The rearrangement links TRBV27 to TRBJ2-7; tentatively, D is TRBD2 (5 bases). Trimming took 11 bases from V and 0 from J, leaving 11 bases between them. The CDR3 has 12 amino acids. Germline V gene lookup returns CDR1 MNHEY and CDR2 SMNVEV (reference sequence). CDR3 sequence reads: CAAGLSSYEQYF. For the CDR3, the DNA is TGTGCCGCGGGCTTAAGCTCCTACGAGCAGTACTTC.

This rearrangement joins TRBV27 to TRBJ2-1; possibly TRBD1 for D (6 bases). Between the trimmed V and J ends, which lost 5 bases and 3 bases, there was a span of 8 bases. The germline CDR1 and CDR2 sequences are MNHEY and SMNVEV (reference sequence). The CDR3 spans 13 residues. CDR3 region: CASSTDSYNEQFF. CDR3 sequence (DNA): TGTGCCAGCAGTACGGACAGCTACAATGAGCAGTTCTTC.

The chain links TRBV11-3 to TRBJ2-1, with no clear D. The V gene's germline CDR1 is SGHNT and CDR2 YENEEA. V dropped 5 bases and J dropped 5 bases, with 4 bases sitting between them. This CDR3 has 11 amino acids. CDR3 loop: CASSRDNEQFF. The CDR3, as DNA: TGTGCCAGCAGCCGTGACAATGAGCAGTTCTTC.

The V call is TRBV29-1, the J call TRBJ2-5, with D perhaps matching TRBD1 (6 bases). The CDR3 consists of 11 residues. In germline, CDR1 is SQVTM, CDR2 ANQGSEA. Trimming took 5 bases from V and 7 from J, leaving 11 bases between them. CDR3 nucleotide sequence: TGCAGCGTTCACAGGGACGGGACCCAGTACTTC. Protein product: CSVHRDGTQYF.

The rearrangement links TRBV28 to TRBJ2-7, with D uncertain. The germline V and J ends were trimmed by 3 bases and 0 bases, with 12 bases remaining between them. Germline V CDR1 and CDR2: MDHEN, SYDVKM. This CDR3 contains 15 residues. The CDR3 region is CASSFGVPSSYEQYF. The DNA for the CDR3 is TGTGCCAGCAGTTTTGGGGTCCCCAGCTCCTACGAGCAGTACTTC.

This sequence joins TRBV5-5 and TRBJ2-5; D may be TRBD1 (5 bases). CDR1 and CDR2 from the germline V gene are SGHKS and YYEKEE (reference sequence). Trimming took off 4 bases at V and 7 bases at J, with 20 bases between the two ends. The CDR3 sequence is 15 residues long. CDR3 sequence reads: CASSQWTITTGTQYF. The CDR3 coding sequence is TGTGCCAGCAGCCAGTGGACAATAACGACGGGGACCCAGTACTTC.

The rearrangement links TRBV6-5 to TRBJ2-1; 8 nucleotides agree with TRBD2. Germline values: CDR1 MNHEY, CDR2 SVGAGI. The CDR3 length is 15 residues. J was trimmed by 4 bases and V by 6 bases; bases with no gene match: 8. The CDR3 nucleotides read TGTGCCAGCAGGGGGGTAGCGGGGAGATACAATGAGCAGTTCTTC. This codes for CASRGVAGRYNEQFF.

The V and J genes are TRBV2 and TRBJ1-4; D gene unclear. V was trimmed by 6 bases and J by 0 bases, leaving 8 bases between them. The CDR3 is 14 amino acids. Germline V gene lookup returns CDR1 SNHLY and CDR2 FYNNEI. The CDR3 is CASSQGATNEKLFF. The CDR3 DNA reads TGTGCCAGCAGCCAAGGAGCAACTAATGAAAAACTGTTTTTT.

This chain links TRBV5-6 with TRBJ2-1; no reliable D call. CDR1 SGHDT and CDR2 YYEEEE come from the germline V gene. V lost 3 bases, J lost 8 bases, and 6 bases lay in between. The CDR3 spans 11 residues. The CDR3 reads CASSWVDEQFF. As DNA, the CDR3 is TGTGCCAGCAGCTGGGTGGATGAGCAGTTCTTC.